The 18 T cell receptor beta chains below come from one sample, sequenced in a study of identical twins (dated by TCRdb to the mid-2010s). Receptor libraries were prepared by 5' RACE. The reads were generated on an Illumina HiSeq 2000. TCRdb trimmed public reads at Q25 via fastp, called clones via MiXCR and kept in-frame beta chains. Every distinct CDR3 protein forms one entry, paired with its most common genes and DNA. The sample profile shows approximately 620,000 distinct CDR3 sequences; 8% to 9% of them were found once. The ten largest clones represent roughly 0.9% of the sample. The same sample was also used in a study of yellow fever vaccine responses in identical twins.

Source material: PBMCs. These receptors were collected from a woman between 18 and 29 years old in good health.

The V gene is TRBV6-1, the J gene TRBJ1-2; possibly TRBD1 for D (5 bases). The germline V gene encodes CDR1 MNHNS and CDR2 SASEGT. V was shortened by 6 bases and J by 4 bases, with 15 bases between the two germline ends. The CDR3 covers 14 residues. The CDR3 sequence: CASRPRVDGYGYTF. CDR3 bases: TGTGCCAGCAGACCCAGGGTTGACGGCTATGGCTACACCTTC.

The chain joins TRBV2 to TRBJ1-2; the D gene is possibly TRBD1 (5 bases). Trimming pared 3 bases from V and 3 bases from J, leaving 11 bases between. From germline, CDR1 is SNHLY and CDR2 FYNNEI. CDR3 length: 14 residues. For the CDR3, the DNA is TGTGCCAGCAGTGAGGGGGGAGTCGACTATGGCTACACCTTC. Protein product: CASSEGGVDYGYTF. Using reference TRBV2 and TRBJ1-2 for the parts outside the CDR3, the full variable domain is EPEVTQTPSHQVTQMGQEVILRCVPISNHLYFYWYRQILGQKVEFLVSFYNNEISEKSEIFDDQFSVERPDGSNFTLKIRSTKLEDSAMYFCASSEGGVDYGYTFGSGTRLTVV.

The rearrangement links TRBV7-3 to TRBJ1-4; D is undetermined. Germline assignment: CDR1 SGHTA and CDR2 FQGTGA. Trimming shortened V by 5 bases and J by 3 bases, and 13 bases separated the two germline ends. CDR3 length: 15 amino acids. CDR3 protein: CASSLSADPNEKLFF. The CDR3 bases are TGTGCCAGCAGCCTTTCGGCCGACCCTAATGAAAAACTGTTTTTT.

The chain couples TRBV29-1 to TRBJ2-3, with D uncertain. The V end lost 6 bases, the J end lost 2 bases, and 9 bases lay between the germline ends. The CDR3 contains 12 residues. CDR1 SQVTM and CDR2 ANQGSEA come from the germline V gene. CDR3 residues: CSVTVNTDTQYF. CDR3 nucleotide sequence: TGCAGCGTCACGGTTAACACAGATACGCAGTATTTT.

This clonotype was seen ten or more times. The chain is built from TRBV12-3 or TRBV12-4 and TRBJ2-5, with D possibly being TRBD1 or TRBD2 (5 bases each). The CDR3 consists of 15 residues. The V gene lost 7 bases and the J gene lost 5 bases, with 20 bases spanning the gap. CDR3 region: CASTMGPREKETQYF. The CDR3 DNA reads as TGTGCCAGCACTATGGGGCCTCGGGAAAAGGAGACCCAGTACTTC.

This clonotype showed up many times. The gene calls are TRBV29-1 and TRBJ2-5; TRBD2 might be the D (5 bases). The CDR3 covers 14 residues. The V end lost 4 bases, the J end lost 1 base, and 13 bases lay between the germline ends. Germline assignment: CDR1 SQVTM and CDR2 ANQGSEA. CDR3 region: CSVALGRGQETQYF. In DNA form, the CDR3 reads TGCAGCGTTGCATTGGGGAGAGGCCAAGAGACCCAGTACTTC.

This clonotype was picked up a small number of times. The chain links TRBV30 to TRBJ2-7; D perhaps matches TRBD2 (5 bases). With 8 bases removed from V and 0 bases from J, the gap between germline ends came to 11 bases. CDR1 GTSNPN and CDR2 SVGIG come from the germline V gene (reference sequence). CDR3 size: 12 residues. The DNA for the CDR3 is TGTGCCGGAGGACTCCGCTCCTACGAGCAGTACTTC. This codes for CAGGLRSYEQYF.

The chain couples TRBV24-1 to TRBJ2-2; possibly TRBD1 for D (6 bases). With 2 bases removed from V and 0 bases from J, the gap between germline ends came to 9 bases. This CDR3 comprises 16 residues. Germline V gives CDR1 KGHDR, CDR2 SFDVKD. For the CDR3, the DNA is TGTGCCACCAGTGATTCCAGGACAGCGAACACCGGGGAGCTGTTTTTT. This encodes CATSDSRTANTGELFF.

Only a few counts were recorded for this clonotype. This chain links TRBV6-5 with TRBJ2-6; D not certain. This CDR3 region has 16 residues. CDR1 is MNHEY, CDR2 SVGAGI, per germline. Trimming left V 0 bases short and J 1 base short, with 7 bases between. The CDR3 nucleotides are TGTGCCAGCAGTTACTCGCGACGGTCTGGGGCCAACGTCCTGACTTTC. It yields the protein CASSYSRRSGANVLTF.

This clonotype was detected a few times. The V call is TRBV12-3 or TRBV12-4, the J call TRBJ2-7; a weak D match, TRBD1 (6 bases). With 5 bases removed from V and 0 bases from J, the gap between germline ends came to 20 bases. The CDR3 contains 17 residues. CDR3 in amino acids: CASSTDTAGTSSYEQYF. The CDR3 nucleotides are TGTGCCAGCAGTACAGATACTGCCGGGACAAGCTCCTACGAGCAGTACTTC.

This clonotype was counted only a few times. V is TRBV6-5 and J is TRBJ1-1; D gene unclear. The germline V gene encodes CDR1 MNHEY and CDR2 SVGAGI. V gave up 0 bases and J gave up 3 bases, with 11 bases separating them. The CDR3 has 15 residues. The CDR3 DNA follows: TGTGCCAGCAGTTACTCGTGGCTGGTCGACACTGAAGCTTTCTTT. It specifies CASSYSWLVDTEAFF.

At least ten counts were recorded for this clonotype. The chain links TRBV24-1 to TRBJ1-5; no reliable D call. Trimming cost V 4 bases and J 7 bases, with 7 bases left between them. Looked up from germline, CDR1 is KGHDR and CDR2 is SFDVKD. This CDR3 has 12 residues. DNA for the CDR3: TGTGCCACCAGTGACCCACAGCAGCCCCAGCATTTT. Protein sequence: CATSDPQQPQHF.

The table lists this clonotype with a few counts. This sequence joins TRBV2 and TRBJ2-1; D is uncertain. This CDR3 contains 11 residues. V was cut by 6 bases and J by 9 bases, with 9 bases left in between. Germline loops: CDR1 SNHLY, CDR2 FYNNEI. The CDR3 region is CASSENSEQFF. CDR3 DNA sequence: TGTGCCAGCAGCGAAAACAGTGAGCAGTTCTTC.

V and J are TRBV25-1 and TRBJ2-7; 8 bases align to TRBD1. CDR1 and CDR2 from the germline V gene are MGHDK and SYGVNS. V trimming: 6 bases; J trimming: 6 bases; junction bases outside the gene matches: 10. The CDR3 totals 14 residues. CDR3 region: CASSVPGQALEQYF. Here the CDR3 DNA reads TGTGCCAGCAGCGTTCCGGGACAGGCTCTCGAGCAGTACTTC.

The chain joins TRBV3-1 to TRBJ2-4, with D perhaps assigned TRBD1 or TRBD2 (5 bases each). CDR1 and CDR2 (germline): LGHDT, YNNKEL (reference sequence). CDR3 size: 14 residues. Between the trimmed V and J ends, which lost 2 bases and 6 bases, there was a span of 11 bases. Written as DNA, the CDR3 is TGTGCCAGCAGCCAAAGTGGGGACCCAAACATTCAGTACTTC. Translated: CASSQSGDPNIQYF.

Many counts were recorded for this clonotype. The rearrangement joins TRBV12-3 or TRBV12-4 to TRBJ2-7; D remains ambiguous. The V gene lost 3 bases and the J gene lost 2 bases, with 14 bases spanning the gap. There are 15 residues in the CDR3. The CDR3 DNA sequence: TGTGCCAGCAGTTTTAGGTCCCCGTCGCCCTACGAGCAGTACTTC. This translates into CASSFRSPSPYEQYF.

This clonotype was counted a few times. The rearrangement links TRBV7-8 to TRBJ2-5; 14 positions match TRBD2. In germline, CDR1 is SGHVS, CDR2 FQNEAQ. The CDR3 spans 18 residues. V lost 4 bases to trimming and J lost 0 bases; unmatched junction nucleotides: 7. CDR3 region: CASSSRTSGRMNQETQYF. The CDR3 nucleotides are TGTGCCAGCAGCTCAAGGACTAGCGGGAGGATGAACCAAGAGACCCAGTACTTC.

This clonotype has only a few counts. The CDR3 region is CASSPRHAYEQFF. CDR3 coding DNA: TGTGCCAGCAGCCCCCGGCATGCTTATGAGCAGTTCTTC. J is TRBJ2-1 and V is TRBV7-6; D is ambiguous. V was clipped by 5 bases and J by 8 bases, with 13 bases between them. Germline V lookup: CDR1 SGHVS, CDR2 FNYEAQ. This CDR3 has 13 residues.